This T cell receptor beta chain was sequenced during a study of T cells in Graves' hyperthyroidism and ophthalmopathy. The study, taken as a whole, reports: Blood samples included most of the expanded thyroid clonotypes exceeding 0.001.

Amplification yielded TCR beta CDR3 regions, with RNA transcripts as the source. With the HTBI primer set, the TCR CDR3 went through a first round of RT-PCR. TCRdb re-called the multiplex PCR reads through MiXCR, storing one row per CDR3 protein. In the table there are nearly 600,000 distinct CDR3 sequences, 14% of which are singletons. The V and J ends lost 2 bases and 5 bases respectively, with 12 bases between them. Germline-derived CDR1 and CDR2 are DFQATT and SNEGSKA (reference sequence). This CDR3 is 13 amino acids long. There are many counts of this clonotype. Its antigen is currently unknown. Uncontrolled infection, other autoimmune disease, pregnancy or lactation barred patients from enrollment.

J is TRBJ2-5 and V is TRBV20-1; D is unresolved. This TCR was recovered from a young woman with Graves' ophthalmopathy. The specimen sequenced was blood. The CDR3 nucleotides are TGCAGTGCTAGATTGGGGAAAACGGAGACCCAGTACTTC. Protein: CSARLGKTETQYF.